The 2 T cell receptor beta chains in this list originate from one sample, sequenced in a study of T-cell memory formation after mild COVID-19. TCRdb reprocessed the 5' RACE reads with MiXCR, giving one entry per CDR3 protein. The data contain hundreds of thousands of distinct CDR3 sequences, approximately 29% of them singletons. Specimen: PBMCs or a T cell subset sorted from them (not recorded which). These receptors originate from an adult woman who had mild COVID-19 (a few samples of this study predate the infection). Cell type and time point are not known.

The gene calls are TRBV12-3 or TRBV12-4 and TRBJ1-2; 10 bases are shared with TRBD1. With 4 bases clipped from V and 5 bases from J, the junction kept 7 bases outside the gene matches. The CDR3 consists of 15 residues. CDR3 protein: CASSSTGTGVYGYTF. The CDR3 nucleotides read TGTGCCAGCAGTTCAACCGGGACAGGGGTGTATGGCTACACCTTC.

CDR3 sequence (DNA): TGTGCCAGCAGTTTACGAGGACTAGCGGGACCCTACGAGCAGTACTTC. It translates to CASSLRGLAGPYEQYF. This chain connects TRBV28 to TRBJ2-7; 12 positions match TRBD2. The CDR3 consists of 16 residues. Germline V gives CDR1 MDHEN, CDR2 SYDVKM. The junction had 4 bases not matched to a gene; V was cut back by 2 bases and J by 2 bases.